This T cell receptor (beta chain) was found in a study of T cells in localized non-small cell lung cancer. The CDR3 is made up of 16 amino acids. The germline V gene encodes CDR1 SGHVS and CDR2 FQNEAQ. V lost 5 bases, J lost 8 bases, and 21 bases lay in between. Profiled with immunoSEQ multiplex PCR; TCRdb holds only in-frame clones, not every one. This sample carries about 54,000 clones, about four fifths of them seen once, and the ten largest clones take 15% to 20%. As for this clone: What it binds is unknown.

General study results and limits: Turning up in adjacent lung were a median around 60 of the top 100 tumor clones.

This sequence was found in a female donor older than 55 with stage II squamous cell lung carcinoma. V is TRBV7-8 and J is TRBJ1-4; possibly TRBD1 for D (5 bases). Here the sequenced sample was peripheral blood, taken before any cancer treatment. In nucleotides, the CDR3 is TGTGCCAGCAGCCCTACTTTACCAGACAGAGGAGAAAAACTGTTTTTT. Its translation is CASSPTLPDRGEKLFF.